A single sample gave rise to the 22 T cell receptor beta chains below, sequenced in a study of blood T cell repertoires in COVID-19. Only in-frame clones appear in the TCRdb table, and some are missing; sequencing was by immunoSEQ multiplex PCR. The table has roughly 140,000 clones, approximately 85% seen once. The sequencing sample was made of peripheral blood. These TCRs come from a woman aged 55-70 years with COVID-19, enrolled during active disease.

This chain links TRBV30 with TRBJ2-5, with TRBD1 matching over 10 bases. There are 14 residues in the CDR3. The V segment lost 4 bases and the J segment 6 bases; nucleotides outside the gene matches: 8. Per the germline V gene, CDR1 is GTSNPN and CDR2 is SVGIG (reference sequence). Here the CDR3 reads CAWTNPGQGKTQYF. The CDR3 DNA reads as TGTGCCTGGACCAACCCGGGACAGGGGAAGACCCAGTACTTC.

The V call is TRBV29-1, the J call TRBJ2-2, with 10 bases lining up with TRBD2. The V segment lost 6 bases and the J segment 7 bases; nucleotides outside the gene matches: 11. CDR3 length: 15 residues. CDR1 SQVTM and CDR2 ANQGSEA come from the germline V gene. In nucleotides, the CDR3 is TGCAGCGTCGGGAGGCTAGCGGGGGAGAGCGGGGAGCTGTTTTTT. Translation: CSVGRLAGESGELFF.

V is TRBV19 and J is TRBJ2-7; 9 bases fit TRBD1. This CDR3 spans 13 amino acids. CDR1 LNHDA and CDR2 SQIVND come from the germline V gene (reference sequence). Unmatched junction bases numbered 2, after V lost 4 bases and J lost 4 bases. CDR3 DNA: TGTGCCAGTAGTAAGACAGGGGGATACGAGCAGTACTTC. This encodes CASSKTGGYEQYF.

The J gene is TRBJ2-3, the V gene TRBV27, with 7 bases identical to TRBD1. The CDR3 totals 14 residues. Trimming at V came to 6 bases and at J to 2 bases, leaving 5 bases not matched to a gene. Germline V lookup: CDR1 MNHEY, CDR2 SMNVEV (reference sequence). The CDR3 here is CASRGTANTDTQYF. DNA of the CDR3: TGTGCCAGCAGAGGGACAGCTAACACAGATACGCAGTATTTT.

This clone was picked up a small number of times. The genes are TRBV10-1 and TRBJ2-2, with TRBD2 matching 9 bases. After removal of 8 bases from V and 4 bases from J, the junction contained 2 bases not matched to a gene. From germline, CDR1 is WNHNN and CDR2 SYGVQD (reference sequence). The length of the CDR3 is 13 residues. CDR3 nucleotide sequence: TGCGCCAGCGCGGGGGGGGCCACCGGGGAGCTGTTTTTT. Amino acids: CASAGGATGELFF.

The V gene is TRBV6-5, the J gene TRBJ2-1; D is unclear. The CDR3 spans 13 residues. Trimming left V 6 bases short and J 4 bases short, with 10 bases between. Germline assignment: CDR1 MNHEY and CDR2 SVGAGI. CDR3 loop: CASRPNNYNEQFF. In DNA form, the CDR3 reads TGTGCCAGCAGGCCGAACAATTACAATGAGCAGTTCTTC.

The CDR3 DNA is TGTGCCATCAGTACACACAGGGGGCTTGGGGCCAACGTCCTGACTTTC. It specifies CAISTHRGLGANVLTF. The genes are TRBV10-3 and TRBJ2-6, with 9 bases matching TRBD1. The V segment lost 5 bases and the J segment 3 bases; nucleotides outside the gene matches: 5. The CDR3 spans 16 residues. The V gene's germline CDR1 is ENHRY and CDR2 SYGVKD.

The rearrangement links TRBV18 to TRBJ1-6, with D unclear. Germline values: CDR1 KGHSH, CDR2 LQKENI. CDR3 length equals 12 residues. V was shortened by 5 bases and J by 7 bases, with 6 bases between the two germline ends. The CDR3 loop is CASSAENSPLHF. The CDR3 region has the DNA TGTGCCAGCTCAGCAGAAAATTCACCCCTCCACTTT.

The V and J genes are TRBV7-2 and TRBJ1-5; D remains unclear. The V gene's germline CDR1 is SGHTA and CDR2 FQGNSA. CDR3 length: 14 amino acids. With 4 bases removed from V and 3 bases from J, the gap between germline ends came to 10 bases. The CDR3 sequence: CASSSQVSNQPQHF. CDR3 nucleotides: TGTGCCAGCAGCTCTCAGGTATCCAATCAGCCCCAGCATTTT.

The chain carries TRBV11-2 and TRBJ1-1, with 8 bases aligning to TRBD1. With 0 bases clipped from V and 0 bases from J, the junction kept 3 bases outside the gene matches. The CDR3 sequence is 16 residues long. Germline assignment: CDR1 SGHAT and CDR2 FQNNGV. The chain's CDR3 is CASSLDSTGVNTEAFF. In nucleotides, the CDR3 is TGTGCCAGCAGCTTAGATTCGACAGGGGTGAACACTGAAGCTTTCTTT. Full variable domain (rest looked up from reference TRBV11-2 and TRBJ1-1): EAGVAQSPRYKIIEKRQSVAFWCNPISGHATLYWYQQILGQGPKLLIQFQNNGVVDDSQLPKDRFSAERLKGVDSTLKIQPAKLEDSAVYLCASSLDSTGVNTEAFFGQGTRLTVV.

This chain uses TRBV13 with TRBJ2-7; 14 bases map to TRBD2. Looked up from germline, CDR1 is PRHDT and CDR2 is FYEKMQ (reference sequence). The CDR3 runs 15 residues. The V segment lost 5 bases and the J segment 4 bases; nucleotides outside the gene matches: 4. CDR3 sequence: CASSTGTSGGYEQYF. DNA for the CDR3: TGTGCCAGCAGCACAGGGACTAGCGGGGGATACGAGCAGTACTTC.

This clone was detected only a few times. The chain employs TRBV9 and TRBJ1-2; 7 nucleotides agree with TRBD1. The CDR3 spans 14 residues. Germline lookup yields CDR1 SGDLS and CDR2 YYNGEE. The V and J ends lost 2 bases and 4 bases, in that order; junction bases with no gene match: 5. This CDR3 is CASSVSAGGYGYTF. The CDR3 coding sequence is TGTGCCAGCAGCGTGTCGGCAGGGGGCTATGGCTACACCTTC.

V is TRBV7-3 and J is TRBJ1-2; TRBD1 aligns across 7 bases. J lost 6 bases, V lost 0 bases, and 4 bases had no gene match. The CDR3 contains 14 residues. Looked up from germline, CDR1 is SGHTA and CDR2 is FQGTGA. The CDR3 DNA follows: TGTGCCAGCAGCTTAACGTGGCAGGGGGATGGCTACACCTTC. This translates into CASSLTWQGDGYTF.

The genes are TRBV5-1 and TRBJ2-7; 9 bases are shared with TRBD2. V was pared by 4 bases and J by 0 bases, with 2 bases of the junction left unmatched. Germline CDR1 and CDR2: SGHRS and YFSETQ. The CDR3 has 14 amino acids. The CDR3 sequence: CASSPSGASYEQYF. The DNA of the CDR3 is TGCGCCAGCAGCCCTAGCGGGGCCTCCTACGAGCAGTACTTC. The whole variable domain, remainder taken from reference TRBV5-1 and TRBJ2-7, is KAGVTQTPRYLIKTRGQQVTLSCSPISGHRSVSWYQQTPGQGLQFLFEYFSETQRNKGNFPGRFSGRQFSNSRSEMNVSTLELGDSALYLCASSPSGASYEQYFGPGTRLTVT.

This chain uses TRBV7-9 with TRBJ1-3; 8 bases line up with TRBD1. V lost 5 bases and J lost 8; bases outside the gene matches: 11. The germline V gene encodes CDR1 SEHNR and CDR2 FQNEAQ (reference sequence). The length of the CDR3 is 15 residues. The CDR3 region is CASSPGQDSADTIYF. CDR3 sequence (DNA): TGTGCCAGCAGCCCGGGACAGGACTCAGCGGACACCATATATTTT.

Written as DNA, the CDR3 is TGTGCCAGCAGTTATGGCGGGGACCCTAGCACAGATACGCAGTATTTT. Its translation: CASSYGGDPSTDTQYF. The V call is TRBV6-5, the J call TRBJ2-3; possible D gene TRBD2, 6 bases. The CDR3 has 16 amino acids. Germline V gives CDR1 MNHEY, CDR2 SVGAGI. V was pared by 3 bases and J by 0 bases, with 13 bases between.

The chain is built from TRBV15 and TRBJ2-5; D is possibly TRBD2 (6 bases). Trimming left V 3 bases short and J 2 bases short, with 16 bases between. Germline loops: CDR1 LNHNV, CDR2 YYDKDF (reference sequence). The CDR3 has 16 amino acids. The CDR3 sequence is CATSRAGRVPQETQYF. The CDR3 DNA reads TGTGCCACCAGCAGGGCGGGAAGGGTACCACAAGAGACCCAGTACTTC.

The chain couples TRBV6-1 to TRBJ1-2; 10 positions match TRBD1. Germline V gene data show CDR1 as MNHNS and CDR2 as SASEGT. The CDR3 runs 16 residues. Losses at the gene ends were 3 bases for V and 6 bases for J; bases not matched to a gene: 10. CDR3 protein: CASSDTGTGADDGYTF. CDR3 DNA: TGTGCCAGCAGTGATACCGGGACAGGGGCCGACGATGGCTACACCTTC.

J is TRBJ2-3 and V is TRBV4-3; 10 nucleotides agree with TRBD2. The germline V gene encodes CDR1 LGHNA and CDR2 YSLEER. There are 16 residues in the CDR3. J lost 5 bases, V lost 1 base, and 6 bases had no gene match. This CDR3 is CASSQVPSGGGDTQYF. The CDR3, as DNA: TGCGCCAGCAGCCAAGTTCCCAGCGGGGGGGGAGATACGCAGTATTTT.

This clone was seen only a few times. CDR3 bases: TGTGCCACCAGCAGAGATGGGAGGCAGAATCAGCCCCAGCATTTT. Translating gives CATSRDGRQNQPQHF. V and J are TRBV15 and TRBJ1-5; the D is unclear. Between the trimmed V and J ends, which lost 0 bases and 4 bases, there was a span of 10 bases. This CDR3 region has 15 residues. Germline-derived CDR1 and CDR2 are LNHNV and YYDKDF (reference sequence).

The J gene is TRBJ1-4, the V gene TRBV11-2; the D is unclear. The CDR3 length is 14 residues. Germline V gene sequence: CDR1 SGHAT, CDR2 FQNNGV. V was clipped by 6 bases and J by 8 bases, with 16 bases between them. CDR3: CASSPVSTNEKLFF. The CDR3 region has the DNA TGTGCCAGCAGTCCCGTCTCTACGAACGAAAAACTGTTTTTT.

The rearrangement links TRBV4-3 to TRBJ1-1; D is perhaps TRBD1 (6 bases). CDR1 is LGHNA, CDR2 YSLEER, per germline. V dropped 4 bases and J dropped 0 bases, with 15 bases sitting between them. This CDR3 comprises 16 residues. The chain's CDR3 is CASSPGHGAMNTEAFF. DNA for the CDR3: TGCGCCAGCAGCCCGGGACATGGGGCGATGAACACTGAAGCTTTCTTT.